The 24 T cell receptor beta chains in this list originate from one sample, sequenced in a study of PD-1 blockade in classical Hodgkin lymphoma. Time point given: newly diagnosed, previously untreated cHL patient sample. Libraries were prepared by immunoSEQ multiplex PCR; TCRdb keeps only in-frame clonotypes and omits some of them. The sample has some 21,000 clones; 94% are singletons. Source material: peripheral blood mononuclear cells (PBMCs). The receptors stem from a human donor with classical Hodgkin lymphoma.

Comment on this clone: This probably arose from a read error, given a far larger clone one base away. This chain joins TRBV9 and TRBJ1-2; unclear D gene. Germline CDR1 and CDR2: SGDLS and YYNGEE. The CDR3 consists of 14 residues. For the CDR3, the DNA is TGTGTCAGCAGCGTAGCTGTAGCTAACTATGGCTACACCTTC. This encodes CVSSVAVANYGYTF.

The rearrangement uses TRBV30 and TRBJ1-2, with D maybe TRBD1 (6 bases). The CDR3 is made up of 13 amino acids. Germline assignment: CDR1 GTSNPN and CDR2 SVGIG (reference sequence). V lost 3 bases and J 8 bases, leaving 16 bases between the germline ends. The DNA of the CDR3 is TGTGCCTGGAGCTATCCAGGGGTATGGGGCTACACCTTC. This sequence encodes CAWSYPGVWGYTF.

The rearrangement links TRBV28 to TRBJ2-7; either TRBD1 or TRBD2 may fit D (5 bases each). The V and J ends lost 4 bases and 0 bases respectively, with 22 bases between them. CDR3 length: 18 amino acids. CDR1 MDHEN and CDR2 SYDVKM come from the germline V gene. The CDR3 here is CASSWGFTGSFFSYEQYF. The CDR3 DNA reads as TGTGCCAGCAGTTGGGGGTTCACGGGGAGTTTCTTCTCCTACGAGCAGTACTTC.

The chain employs TRBV7-6 and TRBJ2-1; 8 positions agree with TRBD1. Germline V lookup: CDR1 SGHVS, CDR2 FNYEAQ. The V and J ends lost 2 bases and 4 bases, in that order; junction bases with no gene match: 4. The CDR3 totals 15 residues. The CDR3 nucleotides are TGTGCCAGCAGCTTAAGACAGGGGCCTTACAATGAGCAGTTCTTC. Translating gives CASSLRQGPYNEQFF.

The chain joins TRBV4-1 to TRBJ1-2; 10 bases are a match to TRBD1. The CDR3 is 15 residues long. CDR1 MGHRA and CDR2 YSYEKL come from the germline V gene. The J segment lost 5 bases and the V segment lost 1 base, leaving 4 bases of the junction unmatched. This CDR3 is CASSQGPGQGYGYTF. CDR3 coding DNA: TGCGCCAGCAGCCAAGGTCCGGGACAGGGGTATGGCTACACCTTC.

The gene calls are TRBV6-5 and TRBJ1-2, with 7 bases identical to TRBD1. V gave up 8 bases and J gave up 3 bases; unmatched junction bases: 9. Germline CDR1 MNHEY, CDR2 SVGAGI. The CDR3 has 14 amino acids. The CDR3 sequence is CASSKGQWDYGYTF. The CDR3 DNA is TGTGCCAGCTCTAAGGGACAGTGGGACTATGGCTACACCTTC.

V and J are TRBV7-9 and TRBJ2-7; 7 bases line up with TRBD1. Trimming took 0 bases from V and 6 from J; bases not matched to a gene: 2. Germline V lookup: CDR1 SEHNR, CDR2 FQNEAQ (reference sequence). The CDR3 has 13 amino acids. In DNA form, the CDR3 reads TGTGCCAGCAGCTTAGCCGGGACAGTCGAGCAGTACTTC. It is translated as CASSLAGTVEQYF.

This clone turned up a few times. The genes are TRBV7-6 and TRBJ2-1; the D gene could be TRBD1 or TRBD2 (5 bases each). The germline V and J ends were trimmed by 4 bases and 9 bases, with 13 bases remaining between them. This CDR3 has 13 residues. Germline CDR1 is SGHVS and CDR2 is FNYEAQ. The CDR3 bases are TGTGCCAGCAGCTGGGGCGGAGAGGGTGAGCAGTTCTTC. It yields the protein CASSWGGEGEQFF. The full variable domain, with the rest looked up from reference TRBV7-6 and TRBJ2-1, is GAGVSQSPRYKVTKRGQDVALRCDPISGHVSLYWYRQALGQGPEFLTYFNYEAQQDKSGLPNDRFSAERPEGSISTLTIQRTEQRDSAMYRCASSWGGEGEQFFGPGTRLTVL.

V gene TRBV28 combines with J gene TRBJ2-7, with D possibly being TRBD1 (6 bases). The germline gives CDR1 MDHEN, CDR2 SYDVKM. CDR3 size: 14 residues. Trimming took off 3 bases at V and 0 bases at J, with 9 bases between the two ends. CDR3 sequence (DNA): TGTGCCAGCAGTTTTCTGGACAGCTCCTACGAGCAGTACTTC. It codes for CASSFLDSSYEQYF. The variable domain in full, with the rest retrieved from reference TRBV28 and TRBJ2-7, is DVKVTQSSRYLVKRTGEKVFLECVQDMDHENMFWYRQDPGLGLRLIYFSYDVKMKEKGDIPEGYSVSREKKERFSLILESASTNQTSMYLCASSFLDSSYEQYFGPGTRLTVT.

This sequence joins TRBV11-2 and TRBJ2-1; 8 bases map to TRBD2. From germline, CDR1 is SGHAT and CDR2 FQNNGV. V lost 7 bases, J lost 3 bases, and 14 bases stayed unmatched. The CDR3 spans 17 residues. CDR3 bases: TGTGCCAGCACCTTTTCTGGGTGGGGACTAGTCTACAATGAGCAGTTCTTC. Amino acid sequence: CASTFSGWGLVYNEQFF.

V gene TRBV7-2 combines with J gene TRBJ2-5; no clear D. In germline, CDR1 is SGHTA, CDR2 FQGNSA. The CDR3 spans 16 residues. Trimming stripped 2 bases from V and 1 base from J, with 14 bases between. The CDR3 sequence is CASSLTLSRAQETQYF. The CDR3 nucleotides are TGTGCCAGCAGCTTAACCCTCTCTAGAGCCCAAGAGACCCAGTACTTC.

The V gene is TRBV21-1, the J gene TRBJ1-5. TRBV21-1 is shown as a pseudogene. The CDR3 covers 15 residues. This CDR3 is CASSNMRGSNQPQHF. The CDR3 DNA sequence: TGTGCCAGCAGCAATATGCGGGGTTCAAATCAGCCCCAGCATTTT.

J is TRBJ2-3 and V is TRBV5-4; no clear D. Germline CDR1 SGHNT, CDR2 YYREEE (reference sequence). Trimming left V 1 base short and J 2 bases short, with 8 bases between. CDR3 size: 14 residues. The CDR3 protein is CASSLTDITDTQYF. The CDR3, as DNA: TGTGCCAGCAGCTTGACAGACATCACAGATACGCAGTATTTT.

The V gene is TRBV4-3, the J gene TRBJ1-1; perhaps TRBD1 as D (5 bases). The V end was cut by 3 bases, the J end by 2 bases, with 7 bases between. The CDR3 consists of 13 residues. Germline assignment: CDR1 LGHNA and CDR2 YSLEER. DNA for the CDR3: TGCGCCAGCAGCCAGGGGGTAAACACTGAAGCTTTCTTT. Protein: CASSQGVNTEAFF.

The V call is TRBV19, the J call TRBJ2-5; D possibly matches TRBD1 or TRBD2 (6 bases each). Trimming pared 8 bases from V and 5 bases from J, leaving 24 bases between. Germline CDR1 is LNHDA and CDR2 is SQIVND (reference sequence). This CDR3 contains 16 residues. The CDR3 here is CASRPKPQRGEETQYF. CDR3 DNA sequence: TGTGCCAGTCGTCCAAAACCCCAGAGGGGGGAGGAGACCCAGTACTTC.

The rearrangement links TRBV5-1 to TRBJ2-7; D could derive from TRBD1 or TRBD2 (5 bases each). The germline CDR1 and CDR2 sequences are SGHRS and YFSETQ. V gave up 6 bases and J gave up 2 bases, with 15 bases separating them. The CDR3 spans 14 residues. The CDR3 reads CASTPRQGPYEQYF. Here the CDR3 DNA reads TGCGCCAGCACCCCTAGGCAGGGACCCTACGAGCAGTACTTC.

This chain uses TRBV4-2 with TRBJ2-7; D may be TRBD2 (6 bases). The germline CDR1 and CDR2 sequences are LGHNA and YNFKEQ. V was pared by 3 bases and J by 5 bases, with 11 bases between. The CDR3 sequence is 13 residues long. The CDR3 sequence: CASSQVTRDEQYF. For the CDR3, the DNA is TGTGCCAGCAGCCAGGTGACTAGGGACGAGCAGTACTTC.

The V gene is TRBV5-1, the J gene TRBJ1-4; 8 positions match TRBD1. Germline CDR1 is SGHRS and CDR2 is YFSETQ. CDR3 length: 14 residues. Trimming removed 4 bases from V and 7 bases from J; junction bases left unmatched: 6. Here the CDR3 DNA reads TGCGCCAGCAGCGTGGACAGGGTTGGTGAAAAACTGTTTTTT. Translating it yields CASSVDRVGEKLFF.

This clone was picked up one time. The chain combines TRBV19 with TRBJ1-5, with a tentative D call TRBD1 (5 bases). This CDR3 contains 16 residues. The germline V gene has CDR1 LNHDA and CDR2 SQIVND (reference sequence). V was trimmed by 5 bases and J by 5 bases, leaving 19 bases between them. The CDR3 region has the DNA TGTGCCAGTAGTGGACGGACATGGGGGACCGATCAGCCCCAGCATTTT. Its translation: CASSGRTWGTDQPQHF.

The rearrangement joins TRBV2 to TRBJ1-2; 9 nucleotides agree with TRBD1. This CDR3 spans 17 amino acids. Germline V CDR1 and CDR2: SNHLY, FYNNEI. V shed 8 bases, J shed 0 bases, and the junction held 13 bases outside the gene matches. The CDR3 loop reads CASSIPRDRETNYGYTF. CDR3 bases: TGTGCCAGCTCCATCCCCCGGGACAGGGAAACTAACTATGGCTACACCTTC.

This chain uses TRBV5-1 with TRBJ2-7, with 10 bases lining up with TRBD1. J gave up 3 bases and V 4 bases, and 10 bases lay outside the gene matches. The CDR3 loop spans 16 amino acids. The germline gives CDR1 SGHRS, CDR2 YFSETQ. The DNA for the CDR3 is TGCGCCAGCAGCAGATCCCGACAGGGGGCCGTCTACGAGCAGTACTTC. It specifies CASSRSRQGAVYEQYF.

The chain couples TRBV7-8 to TRBJ1-1; the match to TRBD1 covers 7 bases. CDR3 length equals 15 residues. V gave up 3 bases and J gave up 5 bases; unmatched junction bases: 9. Per the germline V gene, CDR1 is SGHVS and CDR2 is FQNEAQ. The CDR3: CASSLAGQKGTEAFF. In DNA form, the CDR3 reads TGTGCCAGCAGCTTGGCGGGACAGAAGGGAACTGAAGCTTTCTTT.

V and J are TRBV7-2 and TRBJ2-4; 9 positions match TRBD1. Germline CDR1 and CDR2: SGHTA and FQGNSA. Unmatched junction bases numbered 1, after V lost 5 bases and J lost 5 bases. This CDR3 has 13 amino acids. For the CDR3, the DNA is TGTGCCAGCAGCCGGGACAGGGAAAACATTCAGTACTTC. Translating gives CASSRDRENIQYF.

The chain is built from TRBV10-2 and TRBJ2-3; D gene unclear. This CDR3 spans 11 amino acids. V was trimmed by 8 bases and J by 6 bases, leaving 9 bases between them. Germline-derived CDR1 and CDR2 are WSHSY and SAAADI. The CDR3: CASYNVDTQYF. The DNA of the CDR3 is TGCGCCAGCTACAACGTGGATACGCAGTATTTT.